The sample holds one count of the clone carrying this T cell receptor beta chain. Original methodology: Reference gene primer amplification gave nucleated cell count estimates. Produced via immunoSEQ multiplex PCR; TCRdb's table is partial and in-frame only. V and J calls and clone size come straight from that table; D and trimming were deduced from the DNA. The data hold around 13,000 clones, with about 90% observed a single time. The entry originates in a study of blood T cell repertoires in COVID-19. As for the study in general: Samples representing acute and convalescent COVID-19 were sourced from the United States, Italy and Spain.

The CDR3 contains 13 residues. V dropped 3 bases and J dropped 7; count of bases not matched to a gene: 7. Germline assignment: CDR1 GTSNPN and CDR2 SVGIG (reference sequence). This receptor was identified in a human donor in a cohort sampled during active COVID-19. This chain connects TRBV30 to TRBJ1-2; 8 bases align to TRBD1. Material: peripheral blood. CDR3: CAWSPDRDTGYTF. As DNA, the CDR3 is TGTGCCTGGAGCCCGGACAGGGATACTGGCTACACCTTC.